The clone carrying this TCR beta chain was counted a single time. Trimming shortened V by 4 bases and J by 1 base, and 8 bases separated the two germline ends. This CDR3 is built from 12 residues. The V gene's germline CDR1 is DFQATT and CDR2 SNEGSKA (reference sequence). The entry originates in a study of CD8 T cells in Susac syndrome. While serving as controls, healthy donors were matched for age and sex. With random hexamers, reverse transcription was performed on about 0.5 to 1 ug of RNA. Across 54 Vbeta and 13 Jbeta, TCR beta CDR3 was amplified with immunoSEQ multiplex PCR. In TCRdb, the immunoSEQ multiplex PCR reads were re-called with MiXCR into one record per CDR3 protein. This table has fewer than 70,000 distinct CDR3 sequences, 85% to 95% appearing once.

The clonotype comes from a human donor in good health. Sample: CD8+ T cells from PBMCs. The gene calls are TRBV20-1 and TRBJ2-7, with D possibly being TRBD2 (5 bases). The CDR3 DNA is TGCAGTGCTACGGACTGGTCCTACGAGCAGTACTTC. Its translation is CSATDWSYEQYF.